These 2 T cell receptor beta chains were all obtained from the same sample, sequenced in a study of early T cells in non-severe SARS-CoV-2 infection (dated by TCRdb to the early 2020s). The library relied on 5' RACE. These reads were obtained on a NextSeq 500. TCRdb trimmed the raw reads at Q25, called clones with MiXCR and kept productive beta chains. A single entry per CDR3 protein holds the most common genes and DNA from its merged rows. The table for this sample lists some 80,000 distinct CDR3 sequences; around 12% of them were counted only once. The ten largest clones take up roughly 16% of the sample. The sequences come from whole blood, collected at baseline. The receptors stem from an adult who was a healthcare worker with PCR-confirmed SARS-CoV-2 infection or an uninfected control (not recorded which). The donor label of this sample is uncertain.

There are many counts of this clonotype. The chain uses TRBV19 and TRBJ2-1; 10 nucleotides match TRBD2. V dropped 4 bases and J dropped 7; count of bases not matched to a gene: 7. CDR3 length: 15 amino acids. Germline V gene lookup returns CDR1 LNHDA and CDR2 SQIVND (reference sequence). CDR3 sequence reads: CASSTLAGDSNEQFF. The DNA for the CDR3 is TGTGCCAGTAGTACCCTAGCGGGAGACTCTAATGAGCAGTTCTTC.

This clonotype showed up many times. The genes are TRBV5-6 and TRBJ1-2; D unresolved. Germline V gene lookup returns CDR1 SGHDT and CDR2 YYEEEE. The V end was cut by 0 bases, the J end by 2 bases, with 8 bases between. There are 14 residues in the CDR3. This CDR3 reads CASSLGRINYGYTF. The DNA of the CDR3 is TGTGCCAGCAGCTTGGGCAGGATAAACTATGGCTACACCTTC.